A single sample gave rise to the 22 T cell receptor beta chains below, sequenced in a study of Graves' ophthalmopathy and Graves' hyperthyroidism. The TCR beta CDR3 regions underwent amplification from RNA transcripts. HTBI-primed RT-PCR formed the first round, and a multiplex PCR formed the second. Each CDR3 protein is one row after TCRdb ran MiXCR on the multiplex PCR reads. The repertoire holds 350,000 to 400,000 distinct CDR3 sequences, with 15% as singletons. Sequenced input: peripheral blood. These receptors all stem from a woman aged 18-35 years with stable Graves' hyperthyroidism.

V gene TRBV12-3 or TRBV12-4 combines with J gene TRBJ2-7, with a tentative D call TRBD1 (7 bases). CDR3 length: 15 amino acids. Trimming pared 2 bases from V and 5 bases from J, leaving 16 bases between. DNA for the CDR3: TGTGCCAGCAGTTTACAGGGGGGACCCCGGGACGAGCAGTACTTC. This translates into CASSLQGGPRDEQYF.

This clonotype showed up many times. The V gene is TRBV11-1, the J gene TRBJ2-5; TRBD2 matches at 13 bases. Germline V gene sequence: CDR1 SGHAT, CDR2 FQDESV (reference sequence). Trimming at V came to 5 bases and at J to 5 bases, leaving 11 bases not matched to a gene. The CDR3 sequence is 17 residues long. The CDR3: CASSARLAGGTGETQYF. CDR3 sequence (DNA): TGTGCCAGCAGCGCACGACTAGCGGGGGGTACTGGGGAGACCCAGTACTTC.

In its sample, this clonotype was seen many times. The CDR3, as DNA: TGTGCCAGCAGCGTTTATACAGGGTCCACTGAAGCTTTCTTT. It translates to CASSVYTGSTEAFF. The genes are TRBV9 and TRBJ1-1; tentative D call: TRBD1 (6 bases). Germline V gene sequence: CDR1 SGDLS, CDR2 YYNGEE. The V end lost 2 bases, the J end lost 4 bases, and 12 bases lay between the germline ends. The CDR3 totals 14 residues. The complete variable domain, with remaining parts taken from reference TRBV9 and TRBJ1-1, reads DSGVTQTPKHLITATGQRVTLRCSPRSGDLSVYWYQQSLDQGLQFLIQYYNGEERAKGNILERFSAQQFPDLHSELNLSSLELGDSALYFCASSVYTGSTEAFFGQGTRLTVV.

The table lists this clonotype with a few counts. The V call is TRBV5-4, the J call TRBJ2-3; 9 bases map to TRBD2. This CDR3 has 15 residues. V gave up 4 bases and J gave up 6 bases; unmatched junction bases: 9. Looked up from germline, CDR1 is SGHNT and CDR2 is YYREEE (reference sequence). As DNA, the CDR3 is TGTGCCAGCAGCAGCGGGGGGCGGCTGTCGGATACGCAGTATTTT. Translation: CASSSGGRLSDTQYF.

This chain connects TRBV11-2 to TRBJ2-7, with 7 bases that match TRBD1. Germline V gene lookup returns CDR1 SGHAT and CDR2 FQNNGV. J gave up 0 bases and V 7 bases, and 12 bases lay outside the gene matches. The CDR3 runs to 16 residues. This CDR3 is CASKLTSGQYSYEQYF. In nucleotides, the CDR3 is TGTGCCAGCAAACTCACCTCGGGACAGTACTCCTACGAGCAGTACTTC.

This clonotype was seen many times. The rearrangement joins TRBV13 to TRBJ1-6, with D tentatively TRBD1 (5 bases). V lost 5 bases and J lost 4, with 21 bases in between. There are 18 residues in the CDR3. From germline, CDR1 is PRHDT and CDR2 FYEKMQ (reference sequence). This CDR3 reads CASSEFGTLPSYNSPLHF. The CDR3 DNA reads TGTGCCAGCAGCGAATTCGGGACCTTGCCCTCTTATAATTCACCCCTCCACTTT.

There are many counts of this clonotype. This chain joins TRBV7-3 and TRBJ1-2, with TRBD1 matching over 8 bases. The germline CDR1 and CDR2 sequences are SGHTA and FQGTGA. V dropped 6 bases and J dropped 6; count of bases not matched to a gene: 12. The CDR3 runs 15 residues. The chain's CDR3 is CASSDRGTGGHGYTF. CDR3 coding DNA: TGTGCCAGCAGTGACCGGGGAACAGGGGGACATGGCTACACCTTC.

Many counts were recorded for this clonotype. CDR3 region: CASSPRQGYEQYF. Here the CDR3 DNA reads TGTGCCAGCAGTCCTCGACAGGGCTACGAGCAGTACTTC. The chain has TRBV2 and TRBJ2-7; 7 positions match TRBD1. CDR3 length: 13 residues. Germline V CDR1 and CDR2: SNHLY, FYNNEI. V was pared by 5 bases and J by 3 bases, with 4 bases of the junction left unmatched.

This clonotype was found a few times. The CDR3 sequence is CASSHPVRTGRDGYTF. CDR3 coding DNA: TGCGCCAGCAGCCATCCTGTCAGGACTGGGCGGGATGGCTACACCTTC. The chain links TRBV4-1 to TRBJ1-2, with D unresolved. V shed 3 bases and J shed 6 bases, with 20 bases lying between them. Germline V gene lookup returns CDR1 MGHRA and CDR2 YSYEKL. The CDR3 contains 16 residues.

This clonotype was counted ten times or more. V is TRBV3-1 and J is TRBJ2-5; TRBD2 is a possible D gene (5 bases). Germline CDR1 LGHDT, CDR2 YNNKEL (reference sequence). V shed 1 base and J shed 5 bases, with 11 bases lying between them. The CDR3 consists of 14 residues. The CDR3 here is CASSQVGRWETQYF. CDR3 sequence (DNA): TGTGCCAGCAGCCAAGTAGGGAGATGGGAGACCCAGTACTTC.

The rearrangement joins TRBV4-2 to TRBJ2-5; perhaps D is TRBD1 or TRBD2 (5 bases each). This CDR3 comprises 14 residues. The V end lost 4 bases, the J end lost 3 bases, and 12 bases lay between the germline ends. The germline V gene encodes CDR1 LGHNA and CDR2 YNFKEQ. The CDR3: CASSPLGVEETQYF. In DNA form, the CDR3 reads TGTGCCAGCAGCCCTTTGGGGGTTGAAGAGACCCAGTACTTC.

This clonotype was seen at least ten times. The CDR3 nucleotides are TGTGCCAGCAGTTTCTTCGGGGGAGGAGGACGCGGCACTGAAGCTTTCTTT. This codes for CASSFFGGGGRGTEAFF. The genes are TRBV12-3 or TRBV12-4 and TRBJ1-1; TRBD1 is a possible D gene (5 bases). The CDR3 contains 17 residues. Trimming stripped 3 bases from V and 4 bases from J, with 21 bases between.

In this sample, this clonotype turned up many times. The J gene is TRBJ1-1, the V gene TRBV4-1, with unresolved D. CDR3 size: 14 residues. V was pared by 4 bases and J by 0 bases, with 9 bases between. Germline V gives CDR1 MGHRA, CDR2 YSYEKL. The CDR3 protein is CASSLYPVNTEAFF. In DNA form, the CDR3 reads TGCGCCAGCAGCCTTTACCCGGTGAACACTGAAGCTTTCTTT.

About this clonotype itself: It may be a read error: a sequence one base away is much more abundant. CDR3 sequence reads: CASSSLGGIGVGEAFF. CDR3 nucleotides: TGTGCCAGCAGTTCCCTCGGGGGGATCGGGGTCGGTGAAGCTTTCTTT. V and J are TRBV28 and TRBJ1-1; tentative D call: TRBD1 (5 bases). The germline V gene has CDR1 MDHEN and CDR2 SYDVKM. The CDR3 loop spans 16 amino acids. The V and J ends lost 4 bases and 7 bases respectively, with 22 bases between them.

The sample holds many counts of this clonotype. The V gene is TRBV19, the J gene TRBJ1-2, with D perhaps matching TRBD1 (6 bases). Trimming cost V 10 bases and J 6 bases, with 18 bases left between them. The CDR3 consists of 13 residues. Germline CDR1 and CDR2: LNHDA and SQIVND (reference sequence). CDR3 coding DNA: TGTGCCACCCTCCCAGGCAGGGGCCATGGCTACACCTTC. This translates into CATLPGRGHGYTF.

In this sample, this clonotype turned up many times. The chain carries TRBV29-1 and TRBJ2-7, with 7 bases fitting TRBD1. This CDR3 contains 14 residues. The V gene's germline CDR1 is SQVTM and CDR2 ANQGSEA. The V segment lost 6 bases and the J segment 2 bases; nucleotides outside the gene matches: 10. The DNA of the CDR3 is TGCAGCGTCGCCAAAGGGCAGGGGGCCTACGAGCAGTACTTC. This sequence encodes CSVAKGQGAYEQYF.

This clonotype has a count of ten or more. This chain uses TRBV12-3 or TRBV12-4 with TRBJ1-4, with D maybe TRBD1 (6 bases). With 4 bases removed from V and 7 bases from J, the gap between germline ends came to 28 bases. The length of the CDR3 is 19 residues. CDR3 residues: CASSSSTADRTGAGEKLFF. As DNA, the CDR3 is TGTGCCAGCAGTTCTTCCACCGCCGACAGGACGGGAGCGGGTGAAAAACTGTTTTTT.

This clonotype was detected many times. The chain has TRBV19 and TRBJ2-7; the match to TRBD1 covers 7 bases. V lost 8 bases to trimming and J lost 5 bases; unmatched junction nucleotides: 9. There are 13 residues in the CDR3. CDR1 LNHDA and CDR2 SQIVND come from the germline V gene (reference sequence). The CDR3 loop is CASSEGGWDEQYF. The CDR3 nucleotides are TGTGCCAGTTCCGAAGGGGGCTGGGACGAGCAGTACTTC.

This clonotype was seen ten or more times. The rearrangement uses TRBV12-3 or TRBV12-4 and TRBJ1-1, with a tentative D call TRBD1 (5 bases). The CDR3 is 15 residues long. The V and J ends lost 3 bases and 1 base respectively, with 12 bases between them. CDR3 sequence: CASSFRGRPNTEAFF. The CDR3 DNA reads TGTGCCAGCAGTTTTCGGGGACGCCCGAACACTGAAGCTTTCTTT.

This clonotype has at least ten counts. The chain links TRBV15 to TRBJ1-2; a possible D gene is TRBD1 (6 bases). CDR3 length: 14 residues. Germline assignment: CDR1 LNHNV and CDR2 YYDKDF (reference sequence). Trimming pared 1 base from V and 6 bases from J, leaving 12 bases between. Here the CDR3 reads CATSRGRGVDGYTF. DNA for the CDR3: TGTGCCACCAGCAGAGGAAGGGGGGTTGATGGCTACACCTTC.

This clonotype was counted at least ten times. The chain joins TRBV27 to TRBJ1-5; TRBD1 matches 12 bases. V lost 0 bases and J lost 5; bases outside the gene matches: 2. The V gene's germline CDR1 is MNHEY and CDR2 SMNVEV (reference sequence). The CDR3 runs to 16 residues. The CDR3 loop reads CASSLSGQGAHQPQHF. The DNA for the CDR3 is TGTGCCAGCAGTTTATCGGGACAGGGGGCGCATCAGCCCCAGCATTTT.

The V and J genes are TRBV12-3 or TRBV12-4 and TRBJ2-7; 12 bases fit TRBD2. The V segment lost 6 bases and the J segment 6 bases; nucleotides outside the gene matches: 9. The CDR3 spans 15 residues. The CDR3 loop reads CASSSTLAGGCEQYF. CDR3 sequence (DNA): TGTGCCAGCAGCTCAACACTAGCGGGGGGCTGCGAGCAGTACTTC.